The entry below gives a single TCR beta chain sequence along with its context. Per the study methods: Reference gene primer amplification gave estimated nucleated cell counts. Method: immunoSEQ multiplex PCR; TCRdb's copy keeps in-frame clones and lacks some. The V and J calls and clone size were taken over from that table, and D and trimming were inferred from the DNA. Of tens of thousands of clones listed, about 81% were seen once; the top ten hold around 9.2%. This entry is derived from a study of blood T cell repertoires in COVID-19. As for the study in general: Specimens from acute and convalescent COVID-19 originated in the United States, Italy and Spain. PBMCs, B-cell-depleted T cells, or T cells were the source of the cDNA or gDNA that made up the material.

The germline V and J ends were trimmed by 4 bases and 3 bases, with 13 bases remaining between them. This CDR3 has 15 amino acids. Germline V gene lookup returns CDR1 MDHEN and CDR2 SYDVKM. The sample taken for sequencing was peripheral blood. This sequence originates from a human donor in a cohort sampled during active COVID-19. This chain connects TRBV28 to TRBJ2-1; D gene unclear. CDR3: CASSSLSTVYNEQFF. DNA for the CDR3: TGTGCCAGCAGTTCCCTGTCGACTGTCTACAATGAGCAGTTCTTC. The whole variable domain, filled in from reference TRBV28 and TRBJ2-1, reads DVKVTQSSRYLVKRTGEKVFLECVQDMDHENMFWYRQDPGLGLRLIYFSYDVKMKEKGDIPEGYSVSREKKERFSLILESASTNQTSMYLCASSSLSTVYNEQFFGPGTRLTVL.